This T cell receptor (beta chain) was found in a study of a mutant IDH1 vaccine in newly diagnosed glioma. Study information: Vaccinations were initiated 4-6 weeks following radiotherapy alone, or were given together with temozolomide cycles. Radiotherapy, temozolomide, or both had been given previously, and both were given to most. Sex among treated patients split about 60% male, about 40% female; mean age was roughly 42 years. Study-wide results and caveats: There seemed to be no relation between pseudoprogression and changes in top peripheral T cell clonotypes.

Time point specified: week 47, end of study. One vaccine dose held 300 ug of mutant IDH1 20-mer peptide and came with topical imiquimod. Of note for this clone: The antigen remains undetermined. The junction shows a germline mismatch at one end, possibly a read error.

Libraries were prepared by immunoSEQ multiplex PCR; TCRdb keeps only in-frame clonotypes and omits some of them. The table shows around 94,000 clones, with just under 90% occurring only once. Germline CDR1 SGHRS, CDR2 YFSETQ. The CDR3 sequence is 14 residues long. This clonotype originated in a woman between 45 and 65 years old with glioma. The gene calls are TRBV5-1 and TRBJ1-4; 7 bases match TRBD1. Sequences were derived from PBMCs, sampled from a glioma patient whose treatment included an IDH1 peptide vaccine. CDR3 region: CATSLGGGGEKLFF. CDR3 bases: TGCGCCACCAGCTTGGGAGGGGGCGGTGAAAAACTGTTTTTT.